Listed below are T cell receptor beta chains from one sample, sequenced in a study of cytomegalovirus exposure and HLA in healthy donors. The assay was immunoSEQ multiplex PCR, and TCRdb's table has in-frame clones only and misses some. Of under 90,000 clones listed, around 80% were seen once; the top ten hold roughly 3%. The sample was PBMCs. Receptor source: a man in his forties or fifties in good health and CMV-seropositive. The CDR3 runs from the conserved cysteine through the conserved F or W. The order of the fields is V gene, CDR3 protein.

>TRBV2
CASSDLGGRHYEQYF
>TRBV4-3
CASSHTGSYGYTF
>TRBV28
CASSLRSQSEQYF
>TRBV11-2
CASSIVTGDEQFF
>TRBV5-5
CASTLGDTTDTQYF
>TRBV6-6
CASSYSGGREQPQHF
>TRBV7-9
CASSLGEVGQGYEQYF
>TRBV7-6
CASGNFGGAGAEAFF
>TRBV30
CAWSRDRNEKLFF
>TRBV10-3
CAILPRTGGETGELFF
>TRBV4-1
CASSASPSDSYNEQFF
>TRBV12-5
CASGKTGLAGVVTQYF
>TRBV7-9
CSSSFPLAGMGSYEQYF
>TRBV5-1
CASTQKGLSDTQYF
>TRBV6-5
CASTKLAGYEQFF
>TRBV11-2
CASSTLVGGQAYEQYF
>TRBV7-2
CASSLALLGRGWNEQFF
>TRBV15
CATSRGSLNTEAFF
>TRBV6-5
CASSSSVAGGYNEQFF
>TRBV11-3
CASGGQAHYGYTF
>TRBV13
CASSLRSETLAKNSQYF
>TRBV19
CASSISGLSGYTGELFF
>TRBV19
CASSNGQGYTF
>TRBV10-3
CAIFSIRSYGYTF
>TRBV5-1
CASSPGTSSLPGRYEQYF
>TRBV2
CASSEERDQPQHF
>TRBV27
CASSLAGGKETQYF
>TRBV19
CASGEQGSYNEQFF
>TRBV5-1
CASSLAQGEQFF
>TRBV11-2
CASSPPGLAPYEQYF
>TRBV6-5
CASSYSEGTNYGYTF
>TRBV19
CASSILAGAKNSQYF
>TRBV5-1
CASSNGLAGSSYNEQFF
>TRBV30
CAWSVRDVNTEAFF
>TRBV7-3
CASSGTAEYVSGELFF
>TRBV19
CASRAEGGSGANGLTF
>TRBV19
CASSKSVRSANTEAFF
>TRBV7-7
CATRSGRAYEQYF
>TRBV4-2
CASSQGLGSPEQYF
>TRBV13
CASSLEVGGSSYNEQFF